This passage covers 20 T cell receptor beta chains from one sample sequenced in a study of shared clonotypes between healthy human individuals. It was CD45RO-negative cells, positively selected for CCR7, that made up naive CD8 cells, with terminally differentiated effector memory CD45RA+ cells excluded. TCRdb's copy holds only in-frame clones and misses some; the assay was immunoSEQ multiplex PCR. The sample yields about 1,900,000 clones, about 95% seen once. The source material was naive CD8+ T cells sorted from blood. The receptors stem from a man younger than 35 in good health.

This sequence joins TRBV21-1 and TRBJ2-5. TRBV21-1 is designated a pseudogene. The CDR3 contains 13 residues. CDR3 nucleotides: TGTGCCAGCAGCAAAGTCGGGCCAGAGACCCAGTACTTC. Translating gives CASSKVGPETQYF.

This chain uses TRBV27 with TRBJ2-7; 12 bases match TRBD1. Trimming removed 0 bases from V and 2 bases from J; junction bases left unmatched: 5. CDR3 length: 17 residues. Germline CDR1 is MNHEY and CDR2 is SMNVEV (reference sequence). CDR3: CASSLSGQGATPYEQYF. CDR3 coding DNA: TGTGCCAGCAGTTTATCGGGACAGGGGGCGACTCCCTACGAGCAGTACTTC.

J is TRBJ2-7 and V is TRBV5-6; no definite D call. Germline CDR1 SGHDT, CDR2 YYEEEE. The V end was cut by 0 bases, the J end by 3 bases, with 10 bases between. CDR3 length: 14 residues. The DNA of the CDR3 is TGTGCCAGCAGCTTGGCTGATAACTTCTACGAGCAGTACTTC. This gives the protein CASSLADNFYEQYF.

J is TRBJ1-2 and V is TRBV2; D is perhaps TRBD1 (6 bases). Trimming shortened V by 8 bases and J by 2 bases, and 21 bases separated the two germline ends. CDR3 length equals 16 residues. Germline values: CDR1 SNHLY, CDR2 FYNNEI. CDR3 sequence reads: CASGPRDGQTNYGYTF. Written as DNA, the CDR3 is TGTGCCAGCGGCCCTCGCGACGGACAGACAAACTATGGCTACACCTTC.

The chain combines TRBV27 with TRBJ2-5; 9 bases are a match to TRBD1. The CDR3 sequence is 14 residues long. V was pared by 7 bases and J by 5 bases, with 8 bases of the junction left unmatched. Per the germline V gene, CDR1 is MNHEY and CDR2 is SMNVEV (reference sequence). The CDR3 nucleotides are TGTGCCAGCATGACCACAGGGGGCAGGGAGACCCAGTACTTC. Residues: CASMTTGGRETQYF.

The genes are TRBV9 and TRBJ2-7, with D perhaps TRBD1 or TRBD2 (5 bases each). CDR3 length: 15 residues. Deletions cut 0 bases from V and 5 bases from J, with 15 bases between. The V gene's germline CDR1 is SGDLS and CDR2 YYNGEE. The CDR3 DNA follows: TGTGCCAGCAGCGTAGGAGGGGTCGTCAGCGACGAGCAGTACTTC. Its translation: CASSVGGVVSDEQYF. Combining the CDR3 with reference TRBV9 and TRBJ2-7 gives the whole variable domain DSGVTQTPKHLITATGQRVTLRCSPRSGDLSVYWYQQSLDQGLQFLIQYYNGEERAKGNILERFSAQQFPDLHSELNLSSLELGDSALYFCASSVGGVVSDEQYFGPGTRLTVT.

The chain has TRBV27 and TRBJ1-5, with a weak D call TRBD1 (6 bases). Germline V gene lookup returns CDR1 MNHEY and CDR2 SMNVEV (reference sequence). Trimming left V 5 bases short and J 4 bases short, with 18 bases between. This CDR3 has 16 residues. The CDR3 loop is CASSAQQGEGNQPQHF. The DNA of the CDR3 is TGTGCCAGCAGTGCGCAACAGGGAGAAGGGAATCAGCCCCAGCATTTT.

In its sample, this clone was seen once. The chain is built from TRBV13 and TRBJ1-2, with 11 bases lining up with TRBD1. The CDR3 extends over 15 amino acids. The germline gives CDR1 PRHDT, CDR2 FYEKMQ (reference sequence). V lost 3 bases to trimming and J lost 3 bases; unmatched junction nucleotides: 3. The CDR3 bases are TGTGCCAGCAGCTTCGGACAGGGGGCTCACTATGGCTACACCTTC. Protein product: CASSFGQGAHYGYTF.

The V call is TRBV7-9, the J call TRBJ2-5; D gene uncertain. The germline CDR1 and CDR2 sequences are SEHNR and FQNEAQ (reference sequence). The CDR3 has 13 residues. Trimming shortened V by 0 bases and J by 5 bases, and 7 bases separated the two germline ends. The CDR3 loop is CASSLANDETQYF. The CDR3 DNA reads TGTGCCAGCAGCTTAGCGAATGATGAGACCCAGTACTTC.

This chain uses TRBV18 with TRBJ2-7; 9 nucleotides match TRBD1. V dropped 8 bases and J dropped 2; count of bases not matched to a gene: 4. The CDR3 is 13 amino acids. Germline lookup yields CDR1 KGHSH and CDR2 LQKENI. The CDR3 DNA reads as TGTGCCAGCCGGGACAGGGAGACCTACGAGCAGTACTTC. Translating it yields CASRDRETYEQYF.

This chain links TRBV7-9 with TRBJ2-2, with a weak D call TRBD2 (5 bases). This CDR3 spans 14 amino acids. The V end was cut by 5 bases, the J end by 4 bases, with 11 bases between. Germline V lookup: CDR1 SEHNR, CDR2 FQNEAQ (reference sequence). The CDR3 here is CASSPDRGTGELFF. DNA for the CDR3: TGTGCCAGCAGCCCAGATCGGGGCACCGGGGAGCTGTTTTTT.

The chain has TRBV2 and TRBJ2-5, with 11 bases fitting TRBD1. V shed 7 bases and J 5 bases; nucleotides not matched to a gene: 18. This CDR3 region has 18 residues. The V gene's germline CDR1 is SNHLY and CDR2 FYNNEI. The CDR3 sequence: CASTPAVNGDRGDETQYF. The CDR3 nucleotides are TGTGCCAGCACGCCAGCAGTGAATGGGGACAGGGGGGACGAGACCCAGTACTTC.

This clone was picked up one time. This rearrangement joins TRBV7-6 to TRBJ2-7; D uncertain. The CDR3 runs to 13 residues. The germline V gene has CDR1 SGHVS and CDR2 FNYEAQ. Trimming removed 2 bases from V and 3 bases from J, with 8 bases in between. CDR3 nucleotides: TGTGCCAGCAGCTTAACACAGAACTACGAGCAGTACTTC. Its translation: CASSLTQNYEQYF. Supplemented by reference TRBV7-6 and TRBJ2-7, the full variable domain reads GAGVSQSPRYKVTKRGQDVALRCDPISGHVSLYWYRQALGQGPEFLTYFNYEAQQDKSGLPNDRFSAERPEGSISTLTIQRTEQRDSAMYRCASSLTQNYEQYFGPGTRLTVT.

The chain combines TRBV19 with TRBJ1-5; D remains unclear. The CDR3 totals 15 residues. CDR1 and CDR2 (germline): LNHDA, SQIVND (reference sequence). Trimming cost V 3 bases and J 2 bases, with 11 bases left between them. This chain's CDR3 is CASSIGQYGNQPQHF. CDR3 DNA sequence: TGTGCCAGTAGTATTGGTCAGTATGGCAATCAGCCCCAGCATTTT.

V is TRBV4-1 and J is TRBJ2-7; D uncertain. The CDR3 consists of 14 residues. Trimming pared 1 base from V and 3 bases from J, leaving 10 bases between. Looked up from germline, CDR1 is MGHRA and CDR2 is YSYEKL. Here the CDR3 reads CASSQAPTVYEQYF. CDR3 bases: TGCGCCAGCAGCCAAGCCCCAACAGTCTACGAGCAGTACTTC.

With regard to this clone: In the same sample, other DNA sequences code for this CDR3. The CDR3 DNA is TGTGCCAGCTCACCTGACTACGAGCAGTACTTC. Amino acids: CASSPDYEQYF. This sequence joins TRBV18 and TRBJ2-7; no clear D gene. CDR1 and CDR2 from the germline V gene are KGHSH and LQKENI. Trimming left V 3 bases short and J 3 bases short, with 3 bases between. The CDR3 has 11 amino acids.

The V gene is TRBV7-6, the J gene TRBJ2-7; D not resolved. V was trimmed by 1 base and J by 5 bases, leaving 12 bases between them. CDR1 SGHVS and CDR2 FNYEAQ come from the germline V gene. The CDR3 spans 14 residues. The CDR3 reads CASSLEVGVHEQYF. CDR3 coding DNA: TGTGCCAGCAGCTTAGAGGTGGGTGTCCACGAGCAGTACTTC. Complete variable domain (other parts from reference TRBV7-6 and TRBJ2-7): GAGVSQSPRYKVTKRGQDVALRCDPISGHVSLYWYRQALGQGPEFLTYFNYEAQQDKSGLPNDRFSAERPEGSISTLTIQRTEQRDSAMYRCASSLEVGVHEQYFGPGTRLTVT.

This clone is a singleton in its sample. The same CDR3 arises from other DNA sequences in this sample as well. V gene TRBV7-2 combines with J gene TRBJ1-6; weak D call: TRBD1 (6 bases). Looked up from germline, CDR1 is SGHTA and CDR2 is FQGNSA. Deletions cut 1 base from V and 14 bases from J, with 18 bases between. The length of the CDR3 is 15 residues. DNA for the CDR3: TGTGCCAGCAGCTTAGACGGGACAACGGGGTTCACCCTCCACTTT. This sequence encodes CASSLDGTTGFTLHF. Full variable domain (outside the CDR3, taken from reference TRBV7-2 and TRBJ1-6): GAGVSQSPSNKVTEKGKDVELRCDPISGHTALYWYRQSLGQGLEFLIYFQGNSAPDKSGLPSDRFSAERTGGSVSTLTIQRTQQEDSAVYLCASSLDGTTGFTLHFGNGTRLTVT.

This clone showed up just once. This chain links TRBV11-2 with TRBJ1-2; 10 bases are shared with TRBD1. The CDR3 length is 15 residues. Per the germline V gene, CDR1 is SGHAT and CDR2 is FQNNGV. V dropped 4 bases and J dropped 8; count of bases not matched to a gene: 10. CDR3 sequence (DNA): TGTGCCAGCAGCTCGCGGACAGGGGGTTTAGCAGGCTACACCTTC. Translated: CASSSRTGGLAGYTF.

The J gene is TRBJ1-2, the V gene TRBV28; D unresolved. This CDR3 spans 12 amino acids. From germline, CDR1 is MDHEN and CDR2 SYDVKM. V shed 2 bases and J shed 8 bases, with 9 bases lying between them. CDR3 bases: TGTGCCAGCAGTTTAGGGCCCGGGGGCTACACCTTC. Residues: CASSLGPGGYTF.